What follows are 14 T cell receptor beta chains derived from one specimen sequenced in a study of blood T cell repertoires in COVID-19 (dated by TCRdb to about 2020). The library was generated by the immunoSEQ multiplex PCR assay. Imported from immuneACCESS, the table was reduced by TCRdb to in-frame sequences with V and J called. These copies leave out some clones; in studies compared against another copy, an unresolved V gene accounts for under half, and the cause of the remainder is not known. This sample lists approximately 270,000 clones; about 80% were detected once. The ten largest clones take up approximately 14% of the sample. The sample comprised peripheral blood. The receptors come from a person aged 70 to 85 with COVID-19, enrolled during active disease.

In its sample, this clone was seen a few times. The chain recombines TRBV28 with TRBJ1-6, with 7 positions matching TRBD1. This CDR3 comprises 16 residues. J was trimmed by 3 bases and V by 6 bases; bases with no gene match: 8. CDR1 and CDR2 (germline): MDHEN, SYDVKM. CDR3: CASSSENRGYNSPLHF. CDR3 nucleotides: TGTGCCAGCAGCTCAGAGAACAGGGGCTATAATTCACCCCTCCACTTT.

The chain combines TRBV7-2 with TRBJ2-3; D is perhaps TRBD1 (7 bases). CDR3 length: 16 residues. CDR1 SGHTA and CDR2 FQGNSA come from the germline V gene. Trimming took off 4 bases at V and 6 bases at J, with 20 bases between the two ends. The CDR3, as DNA: TGTGCCAGCAGCTCAGCCGGGACAGCGGAGGGGGATACGCAGTATTTT. Protein: CASSSAGTAEGDTQYF.

CDR3 nucleotide sequence: TGTGCCAGCCGGGACAGGGAGCATCAGCCCCAGCATTTT. Translation: CASRDREHQPQHF. The V call is TRBV19, the J call TRBJ1-5; 9 bases line up with TRBD1. The trim removed 9 bases at V and 5 bases at J, leaving 5 bases unmatched. Germline lookup yields CDR1 LNHDA and CDR2 SQIVND (reference sequence). The CDR3 loop spans 13 amino acids.

The sample holds a few counts of this clone. The chain is built from TRBV18 and TRBJ2-7; D perhaps matches TRBD1 (5 bases). CDR3 length: 13 residues. Germline CDR1 KGHSH, CDR2 LQKENI. The V and J ends lost 6 bases and 5 bases respectively, with 14 bases between them. In DNA form, the CDR3 reads TGTGCCAGCTCTCCATCTTTAGGGGACGAGCAGTACTTC. Amino acids: CASSPSLGDEQYF.

The gene calls are TRBV7-3 and TRBJ2-1; D is unclear. The CDR3 has 15 residues. Between the trimmed V and J ends, which lost 1 base and 0 bases, there was a span of 7 bases. Germline values: CDR1 SGHTA, CDR2 FQGTGA. CDR3 nucleotides: TGTGCCAGCAGCTTAATGCGGAGCTCCTACAATGAGCAGTTCTTC. Protein: CASSLMRSSYNEQFF.

The chain joins TRBV5-1 to TRBJ2-1; weak D call: TRBD1 (5 bases). Germline V CDR1 and CDR2: SGHRS, YFSETQ. The CDR3 has 14 residues. V was pared by 5 bases and J by 6 bases, with 15 bases between. The CDR3 DNA reads as TGCGCCAGCAGAGTACAAGGGGAAGGCAATGAGCAGTTCTTC. It encodes CASRVQGEGNEQFF.

The J gene is TRBJ2-3, the V gene TRBV6-6; a weak D match, TRBD2 (5 bases). There are 16 residues in the CDR3. Germline V gene lookup returns CDR1 MNHNY and CDR2 SVGAGI (reference sequence). With 2 bases removed from V and 2 bases from J, the gap between germline ends came to 14 bases. CDR3 nucleotide sequence: TGTGCCAGCAGTTACCGTGCTGGAGCGGACACAGATACGCAGTATTTT. Amino acids: CASSYRAGADTDTQYF.

CDR3 amino acids: CASSLYNPGQVNSPLHF. The CDR3 region has the DNA TGCGCCAGCAGCTTGTATAACCCGGGACAGGTGAATTCACCCCTCCACTTT. The V and J genes are TRBV5-1 and TRBJ1-6; TRBD1 matches at 8 bases. Germline V gene data show CDR1 as SGHRS and CDR2 as YFSETQ. The V gene end was trimmed by 1 base and the J gene end by 7 bases; junction bases not matched to a gene: 10. The CDR3 has 17 amino acids. Supplemented by reference TRBV5-1 and TRBJ1-6, the full variable domain reads KAGVTQTPRYLIKTRGQQVTLSCSPISGHRSVSWYQQTPGQGLQFLFEYFSETQRNKGNFPGRFSGRQFSNSRSEMNVSTLELGDSALYLCASSLYNPGQVNSPLHFGNGTRLTVT.

V usage is TRBV19 and J usage is TRBJ1-1, with 7 bases that match TRBD1. From germline, CDR1 is LNHDA and CDR2 SQIVND (reference sequence). V lost 3 bases to trimming and J lost 4 bases; unmatched junction nucleotides: 8. The CDR3 sequence is 15 residues long. This chain's CDR3 is CASSIPGQLFTEAFF. CDR3 nucleotides: TGTGCCAGTAGTATCCCGGGACAGCTTTTCACTGAAGCTTTCTTT.

This clone was seen a handful of times. The CDR3 spells CASSITRAAGRAGELFF. The CDR3 nucleotides read TGTGCCAGCAGCATCACCCGCGCCGCAGGGAGGGCCGGGGAGCTGTTTTTT. V is TRBV7-2 and J is TRBJ2-2; 7 bases agree with TRBD2. The V gene's germline CDR1 is SGHTA and CDR2 FQGNSA. J was trimmed by 6 bases and V by 5 bases; bases with no gene match: 15. The CDR3 totals 17 residues.

The chain recombines TRBV5-8 with TRBJ2-5; D gene ambiguous. This CDR3 is built from 11 residues. Germline loops: CDR1 SGHTS, CDR2 YDEGEE. Trimming removed 1 base at V and 5 bases at J, with 3 bases between. The chain's CDR3 is CASSLSETQYF. The CDR3 DNA is TGTGCCAGCAGCTTGTCGGAGACCCAGTACTTC.

The chain combines TRBV3-1 (or the pseudogene TRBV3-2) with TRBJ1-4, with D unresolved. CDR3 length: 15 residues. V gave up 4 bases and J gave up 6 bases, with 15 bases separating them. Looked up from germline, CDR1 is LGHDT and CDR2 is YNNKEL (reference sequence). Here the CDR3 reads CASSLRDSKDEKLFF. In DNA form, the CDR3 reads TGTGCCAGCAGCCTAAGAGACTCCAAGGATGAAAAACTGTTTTTT.

The chain carries TRBV6-6 and TRBJ2-5; D perhaps matches TRBD1 (5 bases). The germline V gene has CDR1 MNHNY and CDR2 SVGAGI (reference sequence). Deletions cut 7 bases from V and 5 bases from J, with 17 bases between. This CDR3 spans 14 amino acids. The CDR3 bases are TGTGCCAGCACAACAGGCGGCAGGCGGGAGACCCAGTACTTC. Protein: CASTTGGRRETQYF.

The J gene is TRBJ1-6, the V gene TRBV27; tentative D call: TRBD1 (5 bases). This CDR3 has 16 amino acids. Germline V gene sequence: CDR1 MNHEY, CDR2 SMNVEV (reference sequence). The V and J ends lost 5 bases and 7 bases respectively, with 18 bases between them. CDR3 sequence reads: CASSAGAGPPNSPLHF. The CDR3, as DNA: TGTGCCAGCAGTGCGGGAGCGGGACCGCCGAATTCACCCCTCCACTTT.